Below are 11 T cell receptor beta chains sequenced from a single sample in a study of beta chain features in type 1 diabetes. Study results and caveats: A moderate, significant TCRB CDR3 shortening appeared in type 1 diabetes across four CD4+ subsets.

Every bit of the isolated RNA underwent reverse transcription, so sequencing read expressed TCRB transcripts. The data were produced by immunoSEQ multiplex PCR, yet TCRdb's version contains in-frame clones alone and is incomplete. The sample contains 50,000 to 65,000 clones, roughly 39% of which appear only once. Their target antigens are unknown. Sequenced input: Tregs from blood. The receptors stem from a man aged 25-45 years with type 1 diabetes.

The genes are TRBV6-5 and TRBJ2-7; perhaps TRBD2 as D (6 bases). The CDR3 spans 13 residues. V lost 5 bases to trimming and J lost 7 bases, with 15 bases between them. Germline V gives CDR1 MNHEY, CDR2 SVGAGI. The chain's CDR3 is CASSNWDSLEQYF. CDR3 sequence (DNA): TGTGCCAGCAGTAACTGGGACTCCCTGGAGCAGTACTTC.

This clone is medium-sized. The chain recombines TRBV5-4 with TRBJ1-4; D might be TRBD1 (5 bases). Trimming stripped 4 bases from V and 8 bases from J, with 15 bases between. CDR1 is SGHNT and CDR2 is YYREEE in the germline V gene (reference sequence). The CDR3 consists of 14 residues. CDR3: CASSPTERPEKLFF. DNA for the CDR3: TGTGCCAGCAGCCCGACAGAGAGACCCGAAAAACTGTTTTTT.

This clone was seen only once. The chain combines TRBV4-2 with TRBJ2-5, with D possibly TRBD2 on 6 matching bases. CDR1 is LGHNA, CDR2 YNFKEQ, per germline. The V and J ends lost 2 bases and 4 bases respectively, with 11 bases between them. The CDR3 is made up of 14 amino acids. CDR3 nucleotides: TGTGCCAGCAGCCAAAGCCTGGGGGGAGAGACCCAGTACTTC. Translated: CASSQSLGGETQYF.

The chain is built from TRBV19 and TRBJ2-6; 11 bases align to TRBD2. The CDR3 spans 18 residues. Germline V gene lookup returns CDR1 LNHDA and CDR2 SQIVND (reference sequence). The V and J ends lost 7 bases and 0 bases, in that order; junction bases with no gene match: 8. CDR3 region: CASKPGLADPSGANVLTF. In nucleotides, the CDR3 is TGTGCCAGTAAGCCGGGACTAGCGGATCCCTCTGGGGCCAACGTCCTGACTTTC. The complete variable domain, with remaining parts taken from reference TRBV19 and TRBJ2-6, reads DGGITQSPKYLFRKEGQNVTLSCEQNLNHDAMYWYRQDPGQGLRLIYYSQIVNDFQKGDIAEGYSVSREKKESFPLTVTSAQKNPTAFYLCASKPGLADPSGANVLTFGAGSRLTVL.

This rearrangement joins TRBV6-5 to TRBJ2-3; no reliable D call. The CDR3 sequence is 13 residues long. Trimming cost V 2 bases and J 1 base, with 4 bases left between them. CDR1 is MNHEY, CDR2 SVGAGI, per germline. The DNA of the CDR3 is TGTGCCAGCAGTTACCCTGGCACAGATACGCAGTATTTT. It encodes CASSYPGTDTQYF.

The CDR3 protein is CASSPPRGRGETQYF. DNA of the CDR3: TGTGCCAGCAGTCCCCCCAGGGGGCGAGGAGAGACCCAGTACTTC. V and J are TRBV28 and TRBJ2-5, with 8 bases identical to TRBD1. CDR3 length: 15 residues. Trimming cost V 5 bases and J 4 bases; bases outside gene matches: 9. Germline-derived CDR1 and CDR2 are MDHEN and SYDVKM. The variable domain in full, completed from reference TRBV28 and TRBJ2-5, reads DVKVTQSSRYLVKRTGEKVFLECVQDMDHENMFWYRQDPGLGLRLIYFSYDVKMKEKGDIPEGYSVSREKKERFSLILESASTNQTSMYLCASSPPRGRGETQYFGPGTRLLVL.

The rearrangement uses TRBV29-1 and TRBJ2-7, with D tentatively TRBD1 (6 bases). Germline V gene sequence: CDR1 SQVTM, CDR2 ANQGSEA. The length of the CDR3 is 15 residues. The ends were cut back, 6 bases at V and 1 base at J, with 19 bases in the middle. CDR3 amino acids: CSVRQGSLSSYEQYF. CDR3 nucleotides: TGCAGCGTACGTCAGGGGTCCTTATCGTCCTACGAGCAGTACTTC.

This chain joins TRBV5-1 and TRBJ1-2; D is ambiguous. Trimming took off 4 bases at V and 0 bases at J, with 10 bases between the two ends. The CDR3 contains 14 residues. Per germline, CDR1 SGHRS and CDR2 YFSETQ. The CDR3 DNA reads TGCGCCAGCAGCGGAGAGGGTTCTAACTATGGCTACACCTTC. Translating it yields CASSGEGSNYGYTF.

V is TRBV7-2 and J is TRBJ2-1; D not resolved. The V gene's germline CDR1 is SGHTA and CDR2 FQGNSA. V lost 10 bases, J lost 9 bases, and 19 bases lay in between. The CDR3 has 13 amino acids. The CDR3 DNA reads TGTGCCACCCAGACAAATACGAACGGTGAGCAGTTCTTC. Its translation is CATQTNTNGEQFF.

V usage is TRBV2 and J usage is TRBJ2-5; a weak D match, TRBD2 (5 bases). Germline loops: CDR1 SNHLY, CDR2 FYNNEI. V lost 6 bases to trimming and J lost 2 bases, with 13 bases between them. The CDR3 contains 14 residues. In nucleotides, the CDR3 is TGTGCCAGCAGCCAAGACTGGACTCAAGAGACCCAGTACTTC. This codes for CASSQDWTQETQYF.

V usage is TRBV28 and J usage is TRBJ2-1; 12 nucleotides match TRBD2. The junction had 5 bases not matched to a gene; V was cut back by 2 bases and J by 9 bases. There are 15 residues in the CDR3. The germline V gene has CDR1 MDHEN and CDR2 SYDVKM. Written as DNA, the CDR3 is TGTGCCAGCAGTTTAAGCCTAGCGGGAGGGGCTGAGCAGTTCTTC. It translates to CASSLSLAGGAEQFF.